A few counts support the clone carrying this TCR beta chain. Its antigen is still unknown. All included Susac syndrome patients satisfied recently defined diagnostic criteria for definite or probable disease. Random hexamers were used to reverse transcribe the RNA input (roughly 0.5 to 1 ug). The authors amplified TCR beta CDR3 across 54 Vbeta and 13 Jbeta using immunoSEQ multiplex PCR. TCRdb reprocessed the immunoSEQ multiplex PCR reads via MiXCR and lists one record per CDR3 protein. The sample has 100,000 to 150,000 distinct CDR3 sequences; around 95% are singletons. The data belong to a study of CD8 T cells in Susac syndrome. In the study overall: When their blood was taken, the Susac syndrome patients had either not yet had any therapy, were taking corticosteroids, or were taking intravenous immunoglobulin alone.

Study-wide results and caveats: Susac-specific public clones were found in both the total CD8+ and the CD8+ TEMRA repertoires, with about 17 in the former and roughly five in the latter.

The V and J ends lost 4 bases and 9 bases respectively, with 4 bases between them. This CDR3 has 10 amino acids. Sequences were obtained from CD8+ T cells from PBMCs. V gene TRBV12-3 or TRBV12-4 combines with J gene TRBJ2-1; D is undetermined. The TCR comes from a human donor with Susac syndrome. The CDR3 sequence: CASSSTEQFF. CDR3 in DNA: TGTGCCAGCAGTTCAACTGAGCAGTTCTTC.